This TCR beta chain emerged from a study of cytomegalovirus exposure and HLA in healthy donors. Whole-study findings and limits: In a later analysis, the majority of CMV-associated beta chains seemingly showed HLA restriction.

The PCR used 60 Vbeta and 13 Jbeta primers. Clones were read by immunoSEQ multiplex PCR, and TCRdb kept only the in-frame ones, dropping some. The sample contains around 160,000 clones, roughly 85% of which appear only once. In germline, CDR1 is SGHVS, CDR2 FNYEAQ. This CDR3 contains 15 residues. Comment on this clone: Its specificity is not known. The junction does not match germline at one end; this may be a read error.

The source is a man between 18 and 35 years old in good health and CMV-seropositive. Sequences were obtained from PBMCs. This chain connects TRBV7-6 to TRBJ2-3; possible D gene TRBD2, 6 bases. In DNA, the CDR3 is TGTACCAGCAGCTCACATCGGGACTGGCGGGATACGCAGTATTTT. The encoded protein is CTSSSHRDWRDTQYF. Full variable domain (remainder filled in from reference TRBV7-6 and TRBJ2-3): GAGVSQSPRYKVTKRGQDVALRCDPISGHVSLYWYRQALGQGPEFLTYFNYEAQQDKSGLPNDRFSAERPEGSISTLTIQRTEQRDSAMYRCTSSSHRDWRDTQYFGPGTRLTVL.